The T cell receptor beta chain described here comes from a study of siplizumab effects on memory and regulatory T cells. The repertoire was sequenced with immunoSEQ multiplex PCR; TCRdb's copy has only in-frame clones and lacks some. The sample lists 90,000 to 150,000 clones; 90% to 95% were seen once. V dropped 6 bases and J dropped 3; count of bases not matched to a gene: 10. The CDR3 consists of 15 residues. Germline CDR1 MDHEN, CDR2 SYDVKM. Material: non-Treg CD4+ T cells sorted from blood. The origin of this receptor is a human donor in good health. The chain couples TRBV28 to TRBJ2-7; 8 bases are shared with TRBD2. CDR3 nucleotides: TGTGCCAGCAGCCACCCAGCGGGGGCGAGCTACGAGCAGTACTTC. Translated, it gives CASSHPAGASYEQYF. The full variable domain, with the rest looked up from reference TRBV28 and TRBJ2-7, is DVKVTQSSRYLVKRTGEKVFLECVQDMDHENMFWYRQDPGLGLRLIYFSYDVKMKEKGDIPEGYSVSREKKERFSLILESASTNQTSMYLCASSHPAGASYEQYFGPGTRLTVT.